These 22 T cell receptor beta chains came from one sample sequenced in a study of CD8+ T cells in alopecia areata. RNA, once extracted, was reverse transcribed into cDNA for use as the sequencing template. Clones were sequenced by immunoSEQ multiplex PCR, and TCRdb holds only the in-frame ones, with some missing. The repertoire holds approximately 12,000 clones, with approximately 52% as singletons. Specimens obtained from alopecia areata patients comprised lesional scalp punch biopsies and peripheral blood. The sequenced sample was skin. All receptors come from a human donor with alopecia areata.

J is TRBJ2-1 and V is TRBV30, with 9 positions matching TRBD1. This CDR3 contains 13 residues. CDR1 GTSNPN and CDR2 SVGIG come from the germline V gene (reference sequence). Trimming at V came to 5 bases and at J to 7 bases, leaving 6 bases not matched to a gene. This CDR3 reads CAWEQGAWNEQFF. CDR3 DNA sequence: TGTGCCTGGGAACAGGGGGCTTGGAATGAGCAGTTCTTC.

This chain joins TRBV5-1 and TRBJ2-5, with a possible D match to TRBD2 (6 bases). The CDR3 length is 15 residues. The germline CDR1 and CDR2 sequences are SGHRS and YFSETQ. V was clipped by 4 bases and J by 2 bases, with 15 bases between them. CDR3 in DNA: TGCGCCAGCAGCACTGAGGCTAGCGTTCAAGAGACCCAGTACTTC. This codes for CASSTEASVQETQYF.

The chain links TRBV10-3 to TRBJ2-3; D gene uncertain. V dropped 0 bases and J dropped 5 bases, with 9 bases sitting between them. CDR1 is ENHRY and CDR2 is SYGVKD in the germline V gene. The CDR3 has 14 residues. The CDR3 here is CAISESIGVDTQYF. CDR3 coding DNA: TGTGCCATCAGTGAGTCTATAGGAGTAGATACGCAGTATTTT.

This clone was recorded once. The genes are TRBV2 and TRBJ2-7, with a weak D call TRBD1 (6 bases). Trimming took 5 bases from V and 0 from J, leaving 11 bases between them. This CDR3 comprises 14 residues. The germline V gene has CDR1 SNHLY and CDR2 FYNNEI. CDR3 DNA: TGTGCCAGCAGTTGGACAGAGTACTCCTACGAGCAGTACTTC. It codes for CASSWTEYSYEQYF.

This clone appeared a single time. The chain couples TRBV2 to TRBJ1-4; possible D gene TRBD1, 5 bases. With 6 bases removed from V and 5 bases from J, the gap between germline ends came to 13 bases. The CDR3 is 14 residues long. Germline CDR1 reads SNHLY; CDR2 reads FYNNEI. This CDR3 is CASREGPANEKLFF. CDR3 sequence (DNA): TGTGCCAGCAGAGAGGGACCGGCAAATGAAAAACTGTTTTTT.

J is TRBJ1-5 and V is TRBV6-5; TRBD1 matches 8 bases. The V segment lost 7 bases and the J segment 7 bases; nucleotides outside the gene matches: 9. Germline assignment: CDR1 MNHEY and CDR2 SVGAGI. The CDR3 has 14 amino acids. This CDR3 is CASTTTGDRQPQHF. CDR3 in DNA: TGTGCCAGCACGACCACAGGGGACAGGCAGCCCCAGCATTTT.

The J gene is TRBJ1-2, the V gene TRBV28; 8 bases line up with TRBD1. The CDR3 length is 16 residues. Trimming cost V 1 base and J 6 bases; bases outside gene matches: 10. Germline lookup yields CDR1 MDHEN and CDR2 SYDVKM. The CDR3 loop reads CASSLSGRGRNHGYTF. The CDR3, as DNA: TGTGCCAGCAGTTTATCCGGCAGGGGGCGCAATCATGGCTACACCTTC.

The V and J genes are TRBV2 and TRBJ1-5; a weak D match, TRBD1 (5 bases). V lost 7 bases and J 5 bases, leaving 12 bases between the germline ends. CDR3 length equals 13 residues. Germline V CDR1 and CDR2: SNHLY, FYNNEI. CDR3 nucleotide sequence: TGTGCCAGCAATGGGGCTGTCTATCAGCCCCAGCATTTT. Translating gives CASNGAVYQPQHF.

The rearrangement uses TRBV10-3 and TRBJ2-7; 13 nucleotides line up with TRBD2. V gave up 6 bases and J gave up 7 bases; unmatched junction bases: 6. Germline assignment: CDR1 ENHRY and CDR2 SYGVKD. The CDR3 is 14 residues long. CDR3 DNA sequence: TGTGCCATCAGCGGACTAGCGGGGGACGCGGAGCAGTACTTC. It translates to CAISGLAGDAEQYF.

V is TRBV30 and J is TRBJ1-5, with 7 bases identical to TRBD1. The CDR3 covers 14 residues. Germline V CDR1 and CDR2: GTSNPN, SVGIG (reference sequence). V trimming: 5 bases; J trimming: 3 bases; junction bases outside the gene matches: 7. CDR3 residues: CAWGAGGYNQPQHF. The CDR3 DNA reads TGTGCCTGGGGCGCAGGGGGTTACAATCAGCCCCAGCATTTT.

This clone appeared a few times. The genes are TRBV28 and TRBJ2-3, with 7 bases lining up with TRBD1. The V and J ends lost 6 bases and 0 bases, in that order; junction bases with no gene match: 18. CDR1 and CDR2 (germline): MDHEN, SYDVKM. CDR3 length equals 19 residues. The CDR3 spells CASRSGQRKRFSSTDTQYF. As DNA, the CDR3 is TGTGCCAGCAGGTCGGGACAGAGGAAGAGATTCTCTAGCACAGATACGCAGTATTTT.

The J gene is TRBJ2-7, the V gene TRBV5-1; D perhaps matches TRBD1 (5 bases). The CDR3 covers 14 residues. Per germline, CDR1 SGHRS and CDR2 YFSETQ. The germline V and J ends were trimmed by 4 bases and 1 base, with 12 bases remaining between them. The DNA of the CDR3 is TGCGCCAGCAGCACCCAGACAGCATCCTACGAGCAGTACTTC. As protein: CASSTQTASYEQYF.

The chain couples TRBV5-1 to TRBJ1-2; D is possibly TRBD1 (6 bases). This CDR3 has 15 residues. Germline CDR1 and CDR2: SGHRS and YFSETQ. The V end lost 1 base, the J end lost 1 base, and 11 bases lay between the germline ends. The CDR3 region has the DNA TGCGCCAGCAGCTTGAGTGGACAGCTTAACTATGGCTACACCTTC. Its translation: CASSLSGQLNYGYTF.

In this sample, this clone turned up once. The chain uses TRBV5-6 and TRBJ2-5; 8 bases align to TRBD2. CDR1 SGHDT and CDR2 YYEEEE come from the germline V gene. V trimming: 2 bases; J trimming: 5 bases; junction bases outside the gene matches: 17. CDR3 length: 18 amino acids. CDR3 nucleotide sequence: TGTGCCAGCAGCTTTTGGGCGGGGGGCCTTATAACCCCGGAGACCCAGTACTTC. Residues: CASSFWAGGLITPETQYF. Full variable domain (rest looked up from reference TRBV5-6 and TRBJ2-5): DAGVTQSPTHLIKTRGQQVTLRCSPKSGHDTVSWYQQALGQGPQFIFQYYEEEERQRGNFPDRFSGHQFPNYSSELNVNALLLGDSALYLCASSFWAGGLITPETQYFGPGTRLLVL.

This clone has a handful of counts. The genes are TRBV5-1 and TRBJ1-1, with D perhaps TRBD1 (5 bases). The CDR3 length is 13 residues. Trimming cost V 6 bases and J 5 bases, with 14 bases left between them. Per the germline V gene, CDR1 is SGHRS and CDR2 is YFSETQ. This chain's CDR3 is CASNLRGGTEAFF. Written as DNA, the CDR3 is TGCGCCAGCAATTTAAGGGGCGGGACTGAAGCTTTCTTT.

The rearrangement uses TRBV27 and TRBJ1-4; D may be TRBD1 (6 bases). Trimming shortened V by 2 bases and J by 8 bases, and 12 bases separated the two germline ends. CDR3 length equals 14 residues. Germline V gene data show CDR1 as MNHEY and CDR2 as SMNVEV (reference sequence). CDR3 DNA: TGTGCCAGCAGTTTAGGGACACCGGACGAAAAACTGTTTTTT. It specifies CASSLGTPDEKLFF.

The sample holds a few counts of this clone. V usage is TRBV4-1 and J usage is TRBJ2-1; TRBD2 is a possible D gene (5 bases). Germline V CDR1 and CDR2: MGHRA, YSYEKL. This CDR3 has 15 amino acids. V was shortened by 4 bases and J by 0 bases, with 10 bases between the two germline ends. CDR3 residues: CASSRGPGSYNEQFF. CDR3 nucleotide sequence: TGCGCCAGCAGCCGCGGGCCAGGCTCCTACAATGAGCAGTTCTTC.

The chain links TRBV9 to TRBJ2-7, with 7 bases aligning to TRBD1. Germline-derived CDR1 and CDR2 are SGDLS and YYNGEE. This CDR3 contains 15 residues. With V trimmed by 0 bases and J by 2 bases, 5 bases remained unmatched. The CDR3: CASSVVPTGAYEQYF. The CDR3 bases are TGTGCCAGCAGCGTAGTCCCCACAGGGGCCTACGAGCAGTACTTC.

This clone was seen a single time. V is TRBV6-6 and J is TRBJ2-6; D may be TRBD1 (6 bases). CDR3 size: 13 residues. Germline V CDR1 and CDR2: MNHNY, SVGAGI (reference sequence). Trimming pared 10 bases from V and 2 bases from J, leaving 9 bases between. The CDR3 loop is CATTGTGANVLTF. As DNA, the CDR3 is TGTGCCACAACAGGGACTGGGGCCAACGTCCTGACTTTC.

This clone was seen only a few times. V is TRBV10-2 and J is TRBJ1-2, with 7 bases aligning to TRBD1. Germline values: CDR1 WSHSY, CDR2 SAAADI. Trimming at V came to 7 bases and at J to 4 bases, leaving 9 bases not matched to a gene. The CDR3 contains 14 residues. The CDR3 DNA sequence: TGCGCCAGCAATCCCGACAGGGAACTCTATGGCTACACCTTC. Protein product: CASNPDRELYGYTF.

The CDR3 spells CAWSVGSSGNTIYF. DNA of the CDR3: TGTGCCTGGAGTGTAGGCAGCTCTGGAAACACCATATATTTT. V is TRBV30 and J is TRBJ1-3; D remains ambiguous. Germline CDR1 and CDR2: GTSNPN and SVGIG (reference sequence). Trimming cost V 0 bases and J 0 bases, with 6 bases left between them. CDR3 length: 14 residues.

V gene TRBV25-1 combines with J gene TRBJ2-7; TRBD2 matches at 7 bases. Germline V gene data show CDR1 as MGHDK and CDR2 as SYGVNS. J gave up 9 bases and V 5 bases, and 7 bases lay outside the gene matches. The CDR3 sequence is 12 residues long. DNA of the CDR3: TGTGCCAGCAGTCCCGCTTGGGAGGGGCAGTACTTC. This sequence encodes CASSPAWEGQYF.